The clone carrying this T cell receptor beta chain was recorded only once. V lost 0 bases and J lost 1, with 22 bases in between. CDR3 size: 20 residues. Germline V gene sequence: CDR1 ENHRY, CDR2 SYGVKD. TCRdb's copy holds only in-frame clones and misses some; the assay was immunoSEQ multiplex PCR. This table holds 200,000 or so clones, around 94% found once. The entry originates in a study of control samples from healthy donors and cancer patients. The specimen was blood. The chain uses TRBV10-3 and TRBJ2-1; D ambiguous. The clonotype originates from a man in his forties or fifties in good health. CDR3 residues: CAISESFWSSPTLSYNEQFF. DNA for the CDR3: TGTGCCATCAGTGAGTCGTTCTGGTCCAGCCCGACTCTATCCTACAATGAGCAGTTCTTC.